This TCR beta chain was found in a study of blood T cells in healthy people across ages. The CDR3 covers 15 residues. Germline V gene sequence: CDR1 SGHTA, CDR2 FQGNSA. V shed 3 bases and J shed 0 bases, with 12 bases lying between them. A second PCR, run for roughly 7 to 12 cycles, used a sample-barcoded 5' primer plus a J-beta primer mix. TCRdb redid the calling of the 5' RACE reads with MiXCR, one entry per CDR3 protein. Among roughly 2 million distinct CDR3 sequences listed, less than 50% were seen once. The J gene is TRBJ2-7, the V gene TRBV7-2; TRBD1 is a possible D gene (6 bases). The sequencing input was blood. The sequence derives from a middle-aged woman in good health. The CDR3 loop is CASSLSGTTSYEQYF. The CDR3 bases are TGTGCCAGCAGCTTGTCCGGGACAACCTCCTACGAGCAGTACTTC. The whole variable domain, remainder taken from reference TRBV7-2 and TRBJ2-7, is GAGVSQSPSNKVTEKGKDVELRCDPISGHTALYWYRQSLGQGLEFLIYFQGNSAPDKSGLPSDRFSAERTGGSVSTLTIQRTQQEDSAVYLCASSLSGTTSYEQYFGPGTRLTVT.